The 10 T cell receptor beta chains reported below all come from one sample, sequenced in a study of Ad26.COV2.S vaccination and SARS-CoV-2 variants. Only in-frame clones appear in the TCRdb table, and some are missing; sequencing was by immunoSEQ multiplex PCR. Here the sample spans roughly 240,000 clones, 70% to 90% being singletons. Treatment reported: some 20 received Ad26.COV2.S at low or high dose, single or two shots; 5 received placebo; per-sample allocation not given. Vaccine and placebo recipients were sampled on day 63 after the first injection. The material sequenced was peripheral blood, taken in a trial of Ad26.COV2.S vaccine versus placebo. The receptors were gathered from a person between 18 and 60 years old who received the Ad26.COV2.S COVID-19 vaccine or a placebo.

This clone was recorded only once. J is TRBJ2-4 and V is TRBV4-2; 10 bases are shared with TRBD2. With 0 bases clipped from V and 7 bases from J, the junction kept 9 bases outside the gene matches. Germline values: CDR1 LGHNA, CDR2 YNFKEQ. The CDR3 sequence is 17 residues long. CDR3 coding DNA: TGTGCCAGCAGCCAAGATCGGCTAGCGGGAGACGGGAACATTCAGTACTTC. Translation: CASSQDRLAGDGNIQYF.

The V gene is TRBV9, the J gene TRBJ2-1; perhaps TRBD2 as D (5 bases). Germline loops: CDR1 SGDLS, CDR2 YYNGEE. V was trimmed by 4 bases and J by 7 bases, leaving 15 bases between them. The CDR3 covers 14 residues. The chain's CDR3 is CASSPNGVPNEQFF. The CDR3 nucleotides read TGTGCCAGCAGCCCCAACGGGGTCCCTAATGAGCAGTTCTTC.

This clone came up once. V gene TRBV18 combines with J gene TRBJ2-7; D is perhaps TRBD1 (6 bases). The CDR3 sequence is 14 residues long. The germline CDR1 and CDR2 sequences are KGHSH and LQKENI. V was pared by 3 bases and J by 0 bases, with 9 bases between. CDR3 amino acids: CASSPSTGSYEQYF. CDR3 in DNA: TGTGCCAGCTCACCCTCGACAGGCTCCTACGAGCAGTACTTC.

The V and J genes are TRBV18 and TRBJ2-3, with D perhaps being TRBD1 or TRBD2 (8 bases each). The V end was cut by 1 base, the J end by 2 bases, with 19 bases between. Germline V lookup: CDR1 KGHSH, CDR2 LQKENI. There are 18 residues in the CDR3. CDR3 nucleotides: TGTGCCAGCTCACCACTGGTTATAGCGGGACAGGCCACAGATACGCAGTATTTT. Its translation: CASSPLVIAGQATDTQYF.

The chain recombines TRBV5-1 with TRBJ2-3, with a weak D call TRBD2 (5 bases). The CDR3 consists of 15 residues. CDR1 is SGHRS and CDR2 is YFSETQ in the germline V gene. Between the trimmed V and J ends, which lost 4 bases and 4 bases, there was a span of 16 bases. The CDR3: CASSAAVPRADTQYF. DNA for the CDR3: TGCGCCAGCAGCGCCGCGGTCCCGAGGGCAGATACGCAGTATTTT.

The gene calls are TRBV6-1 and TRBJ2-2; D not resolved. The V end was cut by 1 base, the J end by 5 bases, with 5 bases between. This CDR3 region has 13 residues. The V gene's germline CDR1 is MNHNS and CDR2 SASEGT. CDR3 in amino acids: CASSEVSTGELFF. The CDR3 coding sequence is TGTGCCAGCAGTGAAGTGTCAACCGGGGAGCTGTTTTTT.

This chain connects TRBV6-5 to TRBJ2-3; D unresolved. The CDR3 contains 14 residues. CDR1 and CDR2 from the germline V gene are MNHEY and SVGAGI. V lost 2 bases, J lost 0 bases, and 6 bases lay in between. The CDR3 nucleotides read TGTGCCAGCAGTTACACCCCTAGCACAGATACGCAGTATTTT. Its translation is CASSYTPSTDTQYF.

The chain carries TRBV5-4 and TRBJ1-4; 8 positions match TRBD1. Germline-derived CDR1 and CDR2 are SGHNT and YYREEE (reference sequence). This CDR3 has 15 residues. V shed 0 bases and J 8 bases; nucleotides not matched to a gene: 6. CDR3 coding DNA: TGTGCCAGCAGCTTGGAAGGACAGGGAAAGGAAAAACTGTTTTTT. It translates to CASSLEGQGKEKLFF.

The CDR3 DNA follows: TGTGCCAGCAGCTTAGACGGCACCTACCAAGAGACCCAGTACTTC. This codes for CASSLDGTYQETQYF. The rearrangement uses TRBV7-2 and TRBJ2-5; D is ambiguous. This CDR3 contains 15 residues. CDR1 is SGHTA, CDR2 FQGNSA, per germline. V dropped 1 base and J dropped 0 bases, with 9 bases sitting between them.

The chain has TRBV19 and TRBJ1-5; D perhaps matches TRBD1 (5 bases). The ends were cut back, 9 bases at V and 3 bases at J, with 15 bases in the middle. The CDR3 has 14 amino acids. Germline values: CDR1 LNHDA, CDR2 SQIVND (reference sequence). CDR3 sequence (DNA): TGTGCCAGCGGAGTTCAGGGCCCCAATCAGCCCCAGCATTTT. Translating gives CASGVQGPNQPQHF.